A single sample is the source of the 14 T cell receptor beta chains below, sequenced in a study of T cells in Graves' hyperthyroidism and ophthalmopathy. RNA transcripts gave rise to amplified TCR beta CDR3 regions. Initially, a first-round RT-PCR of the TCR CDR3 employed the HTBI primer set. TCRdb reanalysed the multiplex PCR reads using MiXCR and keeps one entry per CDR3 protein. The sample gives 350,000 to 400,000 distinct CDR3 sequences, about 15% of which show up once; 11% is in the top ten. The sample consisted of blood. The source of these receptors is a woman between 55 and 75 years old with Graves' hyperthyroidism.

This clonotype has a count of ten or more. The chain links TRBV12-3 or TRBV12-4 to TRBJ2-1; TRBD2 agrees at 8 bases. V was pared by 2 bases and J by 0 bases, with 9 bases of the junction left unmatched. CDR3 size: 18 residues. Here the CDR3 DNA reads TGTGCCAGCAGTTTACCCAGCGGGAGATCTGGCTCCTACAATGAGCAGTTCTTC. It is translated as CASSLPSGRSGSYNEQFF.

This clonotype was detected many times. The V and J genes are TRBV12-3 or TRBV12-4 and TRBJ1-2; D ambiguous. Trimming cost V 5 bases and J 4 bases, with 14 bases left between them. This CDR3 has 14 residues. CDR3 nucleotides: TGTGCCAGCAGTGCGGACCACCTGAGCTATGGCTACACCTTC. The encoded protein is CASSADHLSYGYTF.

The rearrangement links TRBV27 to TRBJ1-4; D remains ambiguous. The CDR3 totals 12 residues. Trimming stripped 6 bases from V and 10 bases from J, with 12 bases between. Germline assignment: CDR1 MNHEY and CDR2 SMNVEV (reference sequence). The CDR3 here is CASSLPRGKLFF. CDR3 in DNA: TGTGCCAGCAGCCTTCCCCGGGGAAAACTGTTTTTT.

The chain couples TRBV5-1 to TRBJ2-1; TRBD2 matches 13 bases. Germline lookup yields CDR1 SGHRS and CDR2 YFSETQ. The CDR3 has 18 residues. The V gene end was trimmed by 0 bases and the J gene end by 10 bases; junction bases not matched to a gene: 13. CDR3 residues: CASSLEKGTSGKVWEQFF. The CDR3 nucleotides read TGCGCCAGCAGCTTGGAAAAGGGGACTAGCGGGAAGGTATGGGAGCAGTTCTTC.

This clonotype was counted many times. J is TRBJ1-1 and V is TRBV11-2, with TRBD1 identical over 7 bases. Trimming at V came to 5 bases and at J to 1 base, leaving 10 bases not matched to a gene. This CDR3 region has 16 residues. The V gene's germline CDR1 is SGHAT and CDR2 FQNNGV. The CDR3 sequence is CASSGWRDRTNTEAFF. For the CDR3, the DNA is TGTGCCAGCAGCGGTTGGCGGGACAGAACGAACACTGAAGCTTTCTTT.

The V call is TRBV11-2, the J call TRBJ2-7, with 10 bases lining up with TRBD2. Germline lookup yields CDR1 SGHAT and CDR2 FQNNGV. V lost 0 bases and J lost 4; bases outside the gene matches: 3. The CDR3 has 15 residues. The CDR3 protein is CASSLDSLAGYEQYF. The DNA for the CDR3 is TGTGCCAGCAGCTTAGATTCACTAGCGGGGTACGAGCAGTACTTC.

This clonotype was found many times. The rearrangement uses TRBV11-2 and TRBJ2-2; D is unresolved. V dropped 5 bases and J dropped 6 bases, with 16 bases sitting between them. The CDR3 is 15 amino acids. Germline lookup yields CDR1 SGHAT and CDR2 FQNNGV. In DNA, the CDR3 is TGTGCCAGCAGCAGATCGGGTCGATTTCCCGGGGAGCTGTTTTTT. It codes for CASSRSGRFPGELFF.

There are many counts of this clonotype. The J gene is TRBJ1-2, the V gene TRBV28; D uncertain. V was clipped by 4 bases and J by 4 bases, with 10 bases between them. The germline CDR1 and CDR2 sequences are MDHEN and SYDVKM. There are 13 residues in the CDR3. The chain's CDR3 is CASSSPSTYGYTF. CDR3 DNA sequence: TGTGCCAGCAGTTCCCCCAGTACCTATGGCTACACCTTC.

The table lists this clonotype with many counts. This chain links TRBV28 with TRBJ1-1; a weak D match, TRBD1 (6 bases). The CDR3 totals 13 residues. V dropped 10 bases and J dropped 4 bases, with 16 bases sitting between them. CDR1 is MDHEN and CDR2 is SYDVKM in the germline V gene. As DNA, the CDR3 is TGTGCCACACTCCCTGGGGGGCGCACTGAAGCTTTCTTT. This sequence encodes CATLPGGRTEAFF.

CDR3 sequence (DNA): TGTGCCAGCAGTTTTCACCTTGGGGCGCCAGGCTACGAGCAGTACTTC. It yields the protein CASSFHLGAPGYEQYF. The chain links TRBV27 to TRBJ2-7; D is possibly TRBD1 (5 bases). Germline V gene sequence: CDR1 MNHEY, CDR2 SMNVEV (reference sequence). This CDR3 has 16 amino acids. Trimming stripped 3 bases from V and 3 bases from J, with 18 bases between.

Ten or more counts support this clonotype. The chain carries TRBV20-1 and TRBJ2-1, with 9 bases matching TRBD2. Germline CDR1 DFQATT, CDR2 SNEGSKA (reference sequence). The CDR3 has 19 residues. Germline trimming cut 1 base from V and 9 bases from J; bases unmatched to any gene: 22. CDR3 coding DNA: TGCAGTGCTAGAGGCCTCGGGACTAGCACGAGCCACAATCTACTTGAGCAGTTCTTC. Translation gives CSARGLGTSTSHNLLEQFF.

This clonotype was seen a few times. The chain employs TRBV4-1 and TRBJ2-3; 16 nucleotides match TRBD2. V trimming: 4 bases; J trimming: 2 bases; junction bases outside the gene matches: 12. The germline V gene encodes CDR1 MGHRA and CDR2 YSYEKL. There are 20 residues in the CDR3. In DNA form, the CDR3 reads TGCGCCAGCAGCCGAGACGTCCCGGGACTAGCGGGGGGGGCCACAGATACGCAGTATTTT. The encoded protein is CASSRDVPGLAGGATDTQYF.

This clonotype was seen at least ten times. The rearrangement uses TRBV28 and TRBJ2-6, with a possible D match to TRBD2 (7 bases). The V end was cut by 4 bases, the J end by 0 bases, with 25 bases between. The germline gives CDR1 MDHEN, CDR2 SYDVKM. The CDR3 spans 21 residues. This chain's CDR3 is CASSSSLVGGGTLSGANVLTF. The DNA for the CDR3 is TGTGCCAGCAGTTCCAGCCTCGTAGGGGGGGGGACCCTCTCTGGGGCCAACGTCCTGACTTTC.

This clonotype was seen a handful of times. The gene calls are TRBV10-3 and TRBJ2-5; 10 bases map to TRBD1. Germline lookup yields CDR1 ENHRY and CDR2 SYGVKD. The V segment lost 5 bases and the J segment 7 bases; nucleotides outside the gene matches: 13. The CDR3 runs to 16 residues. CDR3 nucleotide sequence: TGTGCCATCAGTCCAGGAGGGGACAGGGGTTCGGCGACCCAGTACTTC. Protein: CAISPGGDRGSATQYF.